A selection of T cell receptor beta chains follows, all from one sample in a study of neoadjuvant nivolumab and ipilimumab in lung cancer. Generated by immunoSEQ multiplex PCR, the TCRdb table keeps only in-frame clones and is missing some. The sample records more than 15,000 clones, around 79% being singletons. The input for sequencing was tumor tissue, taken after neoadjuvant nivolumab, alone or with ipilimumab, at or shortly before surgery. These receptors were obtained from an adult with non-small cell lung cancer. Each CDR3 is given with its conserved first and last residue. D genes are given only for firm matches. The size entry is marked missing in some rows and otherwise reads once, few, many or a size class.

clone_size | j_call | d_call | v_call | cdr3_nt | cdr3_aa
- | TRBJ1-2 | - | TRBV5-6 | TGTGCCAGCAGCTCAACGGGGGCAGGGTATGGCTACACCTTC | CASSSTGAGYGYTF
few | TRBJ2-2 | - | TRBV5-1 | TGCGCCAGCAGCTTGATTATACAGAGGAACACCGGGGAGCTGTTTTTT | CASSLIIQRNTGELFF
- | TRBJ2-3 | - | TRBV7-9 | TGTGCCAGCAGCCCCGCAAGGGGGACAGATACGCAGTATTTT | CASSPARGTDTQYF
once | TRBJ1-3 | - | TRBV7-8 | TGTGCCAGCAGCTTAACCGGCTCTGGAAACACCATATATTTT | CASSLTGSGNTIYF
few | TRBJ1-2 | TRBD1 | TRBV9 | TGTGCCAGCAGCGGTGTGACAGGGGAAAGCTACACCTTC | CASSGVTGESYTF
- | TRBJ1-2 | TRBD1 | TRBV5-4 | TGTGCCAGCAGCGCAGGGACAGGGGGTGGACGGGGAGGCTACACCTTC | CASSAGTGGGRGGYTF
- | TRBJ2-2 | - | TRBV11-3 | TGTGCCAGCAGCCGGAAGGGACCCACCGGGGAGCTGTTTTTT | CASSRKGPTGELFF
- | TRBJ1-4 | - | TRBV7-9 | TGTGCCAGCAGCTCAGCCCAGGGCCTTTCACCGTTTTTT | CASSSAQGLSPFF
few | TRBJ1-5 | TRBD1 | TRBV11-2 | TGTGCCAGCAGCTCCGGGACAGGCCAGGGCCAGCATTTT | CASSSGTGQGQHF
- | TRBJ1-1 | - | TRBV14 | TGTGCCAGCAGCCAAGACCTACAGGGCAGAACTTTCTTT | CASSQDLQGRTFF
- | TRBJ1-5 | - | TRBV18 | TGTGCCAGCTCACCCGCATTGATTCAAGGGGCCAGCAATCAGCCCCAGCATTTT | CASSPALIQGASNQPQHF
- | TRBJ1-5 | - | TRBV5-6 | TGTGCCAGCAGCTTGGCAGGAATCAATCAGCCCCAGCATTTT | CASSLAGINQPQHF
- | TRBJ1-5 | TRBD1 | TRBV19 | TGTGCCACACGGTGGGACAGGGGTAATCAGCCCCAGCATTTT | CATRWDRGNQPQHF
once | TRBJ2-7 | TRBD2 | TRBV6-6 | TGTGCCAGCAGCCTCGCGGGGGCCTACGAGCAGTACTTC | CASSLAGAYEQYF
- | TRBJ1-2 | - | TRBV6-1 | TGTGCCAGCAGACGGACTATGGACTATGGCTACACCTTC | CASRRTMDYGYTF
once | TRBJ1-4 | - | TRBV7-2 | TGTGCCAGCAGCGGCAGGGAAGCAGGGGTAGATGAAAAACTGTTTTTT | CASSGREAGVDEKLFF
- | TRBJ1-4 | - | TRBV7-2 | TGTGCCAGCAGCTTAGCCAGACGGGAACTGTTTTTT | CASSLARRELFF
- | TRBJ1-5 | TRBD1 | TRBV7-2 | TGTGCCAGCAGTCCCGGGACAGGGTTTCAGCCCCAGCATTTT | CASSPGTGFQPQHF
- | TRBJ2-2 | TRBD1 | TRBV5-5 | TGTGCCAGCAGCTGGGGGGACAGGGACACCGGGGAGCTGTTTTTT | CASSWGDRDTGELFF
- | TRBJ2-1 | TRBD1 | TRBV5-1 | TGCGCCAGCAGCAGGGGACAGCCCGGCGTTAGGGAGCAGTTCTTC | CASSRGQPGVREQFF
- | TRBJ2-1 | TRBD1 | TRBV7-8 | TGTGCCAGCAGCTTAGGACCCGGGACAGGTTACAATGAGCAGTTCTTC | CASSLGPGTGYNEQFF
- | TRBJ1-1 | - | TRBV5-6 | TGTGCCAGCGGCAGGGAGATGAACACTGAAGCTTTCTTT | CASGREMNTEAFF
once | TRBJ1-2 | - | TRBV19 | TGTGCCAGTAGTATATATCTAGGGAACTATGGCTACACCTTC | CASSIYLGNYGYTF
- | TRBJ2-5 | - | TRBV2 | TGTGCCAGCAGTGCCCGGGCCACTAGCTTCGAGACCCAGTACTTC | CASSARATSFETQYF
- | TRBJ2-1 | TRBD1 | TRBV30 | TGTGCCTGGACAGGGGGCGTGGAGCAGTTCTTC | CAWTGGVEQFF
- | TRBJ1-1 | - | TRBV18 | TGTGCCAGCTCACCACGAGTCTCCTCTGAAGCTTTCTTT | CASSPRVSSEAFF
- | TRBJ2-4 | - | TRBV30 | TGTGCCTGGAGTCATGACGTTTGGGGGTTAGCCAAAAACATTCAGTACTTC | CAWSHDVWGLAKNIQYF
- | TRBJ1-2 | - | TRBV15 | TGTGCCACCAGCTTCAACCAGGGATATGGCTACACCTTC | CATSFNQGYGYTF
- | TRBJ1-1 | - | TRBV5-4 | TGTGCCAGCAGCTTGGATCCAACCTCGAACACTGAAGCTTTCTTT | CASSLDPTSNTEAFF
- | TRBJ1-2 | - | TRBV9 | TGTGCCAGCAGCGTAGAGTCAGGCCGACCGAGGAATGGCTACACCTTC | CASSVESGRPRNGYTF
- | TRBJ2-5 | TRBD1 | TRBV18 | TGTGCCAGCTCACCGCCCAGGGGACAGGGGAAGCAAGAGACCCAGTACTTC | CASSPPRGQGKQETQYF
- | TRBJ1-1 | - | TRBV18 | TGTGCCAGCTCTCTAGGGGGGGCGGGCACTGAAGCTTTCTTT | CASSLGGAGTEAFF
few | TRBJ1-2 | TRBD1 | TRBV28 | TGTGCCAGCAGTTTCGGGACAGAGTATGGCTACACCTTC | CASSFGTEYGYTF
- | TRBJ1-4 | TRBD1 | TRBV5-8 | TGTGCCAGCAGCGCCGGGACAGGGAGTGAAAAACTGTTTTTT | CASSAGTGSEKLFF
few | TRBJ2-1 | - | TRBV4-3 | TGCGCCAGCAGCCAAACCCGGGGGTTGGGTGAGCAGTTCTTC | CASSQTRGLGEQFF
- | TRBJ1-5 | - | TRBV6-5 | TGTGCCAGCAGCCCCAGGAGGAGCAATCAGCCCCAGCATTTT | CASSPRRSNQPQHF
- | TRBJ2-2 | - | TRBV5-1 | TGCGCCAGCAGCTTGGGGGGGGCAGCGAACACCGGGGAGCTGTTTTTT | CASSLGGAANTGELFF
- | TRBJ1-2 | TRBD1 | TRBV5-1 | TGCGCCAGCAGCGAAGGGACAGGGGGGAACTATGGCTACACCTTC | CASSEGTGGNYGYTF
- | TRBJ1-2 | - | TRBV20-1 | TGCAGTGTCGGCCAGGCCCTCTACACCTTC | CSVGQALYTF
- | TRBJ1-3 | - | TRBV11-2 | TGTGCCAGCAGCTTAGAACCTGCCCGAAACACCATATATTTT | CASSLEPARNTIYF
- | TRBJ2-5 | TRBD2 | TRBV5-1 | TGCGCCAGCAGCACCGGGACTAGAGTGGAGACCCAGTACTTC | CASSTGTRVETQYF
- | TRBJ2-3 | TRBD1 | TRBV4-1 | TGCGCCAGCAGCCATCGGGACAGGGGCACAGATACGCAGTATTTT | CASSHRDRGTDTQYF
- | TRBJ1-3 | - | TRBV2 | TGTGCCAGCCAAATCTCTGGAAACACCATATATTTT | CASQISGNTIYF
- | TRBJ1-2 | - | TRBV28 | TGTGCCAGCAGTTTAGGGGTCATTGGCTACACCTTC | CASSLGVIGYTF
- | TRBJ1-2 | - | TRBV7-8 | TGTGCCAGCAGCTTGCCGAGGGTGGATGGCTACACCTTC | CASSLPRVDGYTF